The T cell receptor (beta chain) described here comes from a study of T-cell reconstitution after alpha-beta-depleted transplantation in children. The CDR3 sequence is 16 residues long. CDR1 is LGHNA and CDR2 is YSLEER in the germline V gene. V was cut by 4 bases and J by 5 bases, with 20 bases left in between. Using unique molecular identifiers, the investigators prepared the TCRbeta library. From the PCR reads, TCRdb called clonotypes with MiXCR, one entry per CDR3 protein. Here the sample spans about 500,000 distinct CDR3 sequences, 32% being singletons. The genes are TRBV4-3 and TRBJ2-5; TRBD2 is a possible D gene (6 bases). The TCR sequence derives from a human donor who donated a stem cell graft to a child with aplastic anemia. The sample here was PBMCs from the stem cell graft donor, taken from the stem cell graft. CDR3 nucleotide sequence: TGCGCCAGCAGCCCGGGGCTAGCGAGGGCGGGGGAGACCCAGTACTTC. The encoded protein is CASSPGLARAGETQYF.